These 12 T cell receptor beta chains share one sample of origin, sequenced in a study of T cell responses to AZD1222 COVID-19 vaccine (dated by TCRdb to the early 2020s). The receptor library was made with the immunoSEQ multiplex PCR assay. TCRdb provides this immuneACCESS table in a form limited to in-frame rearrangements. Some clones are lacking; in checked studies, under half of them reflect an unresolved V gene, and why the rest are absent is not known. This sample has about 18,000 clones in its table, and roughly nine tenths of those were observed once. The biggest ten clones account for roughly 8.7% of the sample. Reading the label with the study, this specimen's time point is: about 28 days (+/-7) after the second vaccine dose. This material consisted of peripheral blood, taken 28 days after the second AZD1222 dose. These receptors were collected from an adult who received the AZD1222 COVID-19 vaccine.

The V and J genes are TRBV2 and TRBJ2-3; D remains ambiguous. Germline V CDR1 and CDR2: SNHLY, FYNNEI. CDR3 length: 14 amino acids. V shed 7 bases and J shed 2 bases, with 13 bases lying between them. CDR3 in amino acids: CASTPGTSTDTQYF. The CDR3 DNA is TGTGCCAGCACCCCCGGAACCTCCACAGATACGCAGTATTTT.

The chain couples TRBV18 to TRBJ2-7, with 8 bases identical to TRBD1. The CDR3 runs to 14 residues. Germline loops: CDR1 KGHSH, CDR2 LQKENI. Trimming took 2 bases from V and 7 from J; bases not matched to a gene: 7. This CDR3 reads CASSPYQGASEQYV. The CDR3 DNA follows: TGTGCCAGCTCACCATACCAGGGGGCGTCGGAGCAGTACGTC.

This sequence joins TRBV9 and TRBJ2-3; the match to TRBD2 covers 9 bases. Germline V gene lookup returns CDR1 SGDLS and CDR2 YYNGEE. CDR3 length equals 17 residues. V trimming: 0 bases; J trimming: 6 bases; junction bases outside the gene matches: 11. The CDR3 region has the DNA TGTGCCAGCAGCGTAGAGGCCGGTGCGGGAGGGCTGGATACGCAGTATTTT. Protein product: CASSVEAGAGGLDTQYF.

The J gene is TRBJ1-2, the V gene TRBV28; D perhaps matches TRBD1 (6 bases). Germline loops: CDR1 MDHEN, CDR2 SYDVKM. This CDR3 comprises 14 residues. V dropped 6 bases and J dropped 4 bases, with 15 bases sitting between them. The CDR3 region has the DNA TGTGCCAGCAGCCCTACACAGGGAACCTATGGCTACACCTTC. This sequence encodes CASSPTQGTYGYTF.

The CDR3 DNA reads as TGTGCCAGCAGCGTAGCCGTAGGGGAGCTGTTTTTT. This encodes CASSVAVGELFF. The chain employs TRBV9 and TRBJ2-2; the D is unclear. V dropped 0 bases and J dropped 8 bases, with 5 bases sitting between them. CDR1 SGDLS and CDR2 YYNGEE come from the germline V gene. CDR3 length: 12 residues.

The chain links TRBV9 to TRBJ2-3, with no clear D. This CDR3 region has 14 residues. Trimming pared 0 bases from V and 6 bases from J, leaving 11 bases between. Germline assignment: CDR1 SGDLS and CDR2 YYNGEE. The CDR3 DNA reads TGTGCCAGCAGCGTAGTGGGTTATTTGGATACGCAGTATTTT. This codes for CASSVVGYLDTQYF.

V gene TRBV18 combines with J gene TRBJ2-2, with D possibly TRBD2 on 5 matching bases. Germline V CDR1 and CDR2: KGHSH, LQKENI. The CDR3 is made up of 14 amino acids. V gave up 3 bases and J gave up 6 bases, with 11 bases separating them. The CDR3: CASSPLGVPGELFF. CDR3 nucleotide sequence: TGTGCCAGCTCACCTCTCGGGGTTCCCGGGGAGCTGTTTTTT.

The gene calls are TRBV3-1 (or the pseudogene TRBV3-2) and TRBJ1-2, with unresolved D. Germline V gene data show CDR1 as LGHDT and CDR2 as YNNKEL (reference sequence). V lost 2 bases, J lost 8 bases, and 15 bases lay in between. The CDR3 is 14 residues long. The DNA for the CDR3 is TGTGCCAGCAGCCAATTCAGCGTATCCGGGGGCTACACCTTC. Its translation is CASSQFSVSGGYTF.

V gene TRBV5-1 combines with J gene TRBJ1-3, with D maybe TRBD1 (5 bases). There are 15 residues in the CDR3. The germline CDR1 and CDR2 sequences are SGHRS and YFSETQ. Trimming cost V 0 bases and J 3 bases, with 10 bases left between them. The CDR3 DNA reads as TGCGCCAGCAGCTTGGCCGGGGGAAATGGAAACACCATATATTTT. This codes for CASSLAGGNGNTIYF.

The chain uses TRBV11-3 and TRBJ2-1, with TRBD2 matching over 14 bases. This CDR3 has 14 amino acids. Germline V CDR1 and CDR2: SGHNT, YENEEA. V lost 4 bases to trimming and J lost 11 bases; unmatched junction nucleotides: 4. The CDR3 loop reads CASSSRTSGGKQFF. As DNA, the CDR3 is TGTGCCAGCAGCTCCAGGACTAGCGGGGGGAAGCAGTTCTTC.

The chain is built from TRBV28 and TRBJ2-3; no clear D gene. Germline V gene sequence: CDR1 MDHEN, CDR2 SYDVKM. V shed 5 bases and J shed 0 bases, with 15 bases lying between them. The CDR3 has 16 residues. CDR3 protein: CASSPHTGASTDTQYF. CDR3 nucleotide sequence: TGTGCCAGCAGTCCGCACACCGGTGCTAGCACAGATACGCAGTATTTT. The entire variable domain, with the rest obtained from reference TRBV28 and TRBJ2-3, is as follows: DVKVTQSSRYLVKRTGEKVFLECVQDMDHENMFWYRQDPGLGLRLIYFSYDVKMKEKGDIPEGYSVSREKKERFSLILESASTNQTSMYLCASSPHTGASTDTQYFGPGTRLTVL.

V usage is TRBV4-1 and J usage is TRBJ2-3; D is possibly TRBD2 (6 bases). Germline CDR1 MGHRA, CDR2 YSYEKL. The CDR3 runs 16 residues. The ends were cut back, 0 bases at V and 1 base at J, with 11 bases in the middle. In DNA, the CDR3 is TGCGCCAGCAGCCAAGAGAGGTGGGGGGGCACAGATACGCAGTATTTT. Encoded protein: CASSQERWGGTDTQYF.